Listed here is a single TCR beta chain. This record comes from a study of T cell responses to AZD1222 COVID-19 vaccine. Study-level information: Whether given at about 4 or about 12 weeks, second doses were pooled.

Using immunoSEQ multiplex PCR, the repertoire was profiled, and TCRdb retains in-frame clones only, with some absent. The profile shows some 120,000 clones, nearly 95% of them singletons. This TCR was recovered from an adult in good health. The sequencing here drew on peripheral blood, taken on day 0 of AZD1222 vaccination.

CDR3: CASSPPGQMDEQYF. For the CDR3, the DNA is TGTGCCAGCTCACCACCCGGACAGATGGACGAGCAGTACTTC. The V call is TRBV18, the J call TRBJ2-7; TRBD1 might be the D (6 bases). This CDR3 contains 14 residues. Germline assignment: CDR1 KGHSH and CDR2 LQKENI. Trimming took 0 bases from V and 5 from J, leaving 11 bases between them.